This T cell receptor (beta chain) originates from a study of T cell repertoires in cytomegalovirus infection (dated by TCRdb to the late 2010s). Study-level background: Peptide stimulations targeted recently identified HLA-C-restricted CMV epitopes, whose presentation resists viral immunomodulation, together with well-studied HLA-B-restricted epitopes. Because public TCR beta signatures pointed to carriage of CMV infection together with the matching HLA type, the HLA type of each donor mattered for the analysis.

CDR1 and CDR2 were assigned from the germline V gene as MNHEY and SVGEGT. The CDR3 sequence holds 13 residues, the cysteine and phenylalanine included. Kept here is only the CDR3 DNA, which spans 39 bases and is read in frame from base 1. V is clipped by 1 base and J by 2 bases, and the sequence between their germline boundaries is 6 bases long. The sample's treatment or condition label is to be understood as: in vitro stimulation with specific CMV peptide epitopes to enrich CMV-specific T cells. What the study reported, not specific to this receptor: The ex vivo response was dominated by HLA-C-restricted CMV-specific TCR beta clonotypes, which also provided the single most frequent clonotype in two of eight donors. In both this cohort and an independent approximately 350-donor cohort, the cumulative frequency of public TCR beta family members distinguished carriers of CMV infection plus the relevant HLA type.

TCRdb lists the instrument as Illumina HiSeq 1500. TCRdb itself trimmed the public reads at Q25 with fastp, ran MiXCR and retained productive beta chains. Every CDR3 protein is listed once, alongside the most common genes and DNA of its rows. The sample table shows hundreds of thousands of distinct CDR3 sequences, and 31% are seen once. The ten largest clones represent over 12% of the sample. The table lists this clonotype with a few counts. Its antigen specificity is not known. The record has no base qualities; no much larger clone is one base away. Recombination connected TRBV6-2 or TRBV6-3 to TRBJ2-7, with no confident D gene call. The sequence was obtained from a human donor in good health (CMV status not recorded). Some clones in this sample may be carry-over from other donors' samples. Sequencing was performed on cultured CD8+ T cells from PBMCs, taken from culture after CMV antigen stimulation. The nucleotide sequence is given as TGTGCCAGCAGTTACTACTGGGCCTACGAGCAGTACTTC. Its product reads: CASSYYWAYEQYF.